One sample yielded the 30 T cell receptor beta chains listed below, sequenced in a study of blood T cell repertoires in COVID-19. Profiled with immunoSEQ multiplex PCR; TCRdb holds only in-frame clones, not every one. Here the sample spans about 100,000 clones, approximately 90% being singletons. Sequencing was done on a sample of peripheral blood. These receptors all come from a man in his fifties with active COVID-19.

The V call is TRBV5-1, the J call TRBJ1-5; 7 bases are shared with TRBD1. This CDR3 region has 15 residues. The trim removed 4 bases at V and 4 bases at J, leaving 8 bases unmatched. Germline V gives CDR1 SGHRS, CDR2 YFSETQ. CDR3 in amino acids: CASSPGGIENQPQHF. In nucleotides, the CDR3 is TGCGCCAGCAGCCCAGGGGGTATAGAGAATCAGCCCCAGCATTTT.

Details on this clone: The sample carries other DNA sequences with the same CDR3. The rearrangement uses TRBV2 and TRBJ1-1; weak D call: TRBD1 (6 bases). The CDR3 extends over 14 amino acids. Germline V lookup: CDR1 SNHLY, CDR2 FYNNEI. The V gene lost 6 bases and the J gene lost 4 bases, with 15 bases spanning the gap. CDR3 region: CASSAEGEGTEAFF. Written as DNA, the CDR3 is TGTGCCAGCAGCGCGGAGGGGGAGGGCACTGAAGCTTTCTTT.

The chain has TRBV7-9 and TRBJ1-2; no reliable D call. This CDR3 is built from 15 residues. Per germline, CDR1 SEHNR and CDR2 FQNEAQ (reference sequence). V shed 3 bases and J shed 7 bases, with 18 bases lying between them. The CDR3 protein is CASSFKGSLEAGYTF. CDR3 nucleotides: TGTGCCAGCAGCTTTAAAGGCAGTCTTGAGGCTGGCTACACCTTC. Full variable domain (outside the CDR3, taken from reference TRBV7-9 and TRBJ1-2): DTGVSQNPRHKITKRGQNVTFRCDPISEHNRLYWYRQTLGQGPEFLTYFQNEAQLEKSRLLSDRFSAERPKGSFSTLEIQRTEQGDSAMYLCASSFKGSLEAGYTFGSGTRLTVV.

The gene calls are TRBV12-3 or TRBV12-4 and TRBJ2-3; D remains unclear. V was clipped by 3 bases and J by 4 bases, with 8 bases between them. This CDR3 spans 13 amino acids. CDR3 sequence (DNA): TGTGCCAGCAGTTTCCCTCTCGCAGATACGCAGTATTTT. It translates to CASSFPLADTQYF.

The chain is built from TRBV30 and TRBJ1-5; TRBD1 matches 10 bases. The CDR3 totals 15 residues. V shed 2 bases and J 5 bases; nucleotides not matched to a gene: 6. Looked up from germline, CDR1 is GTSNPN and CDR2 is SVGIG (reference sequence). The CDR3 is CAWSFGTGDHQPQHF. The CDR3 bases are TGTGCCTGGAGTTTTGGGACAGGGGACCATCAGCCCCAGCATTTT.

This chain uses TRBV5-1 with TRBJ2-4; D is ambiguous. The CDR3 spans 14 residues. V gave up 2 bases and J gave up 5 bases, with 11 bases separating them. Germline V lookup: CDR1 SGHRS, CDR2 YFSETQ. CDR3 in amino acids: CASSLKPTENIQYF. The CDR3 nucleotides read TGCGCCAGCAGCTTAAAACCCACGGAAAACATTCAGTACTTC.

The V gene is TRBV7-6, the J gene TRBJ2-3, with a weak D call TRBD2 (5 bases). CDR1 is SGHVS and CDR2 is FNYEAQ in the germline V gene. CDR3 length equals 16 residues. Trimming left V 1 base short and J 5 bases short, with 16 bases between. The CDR3 here is CASSLGRLAVGDTQYF. In DNA, the CDR3 is TGTGCCAGCAGCTTAGGGCGGCTAGCTGTGGGAGATACGCAGTATTTT.

This chain joins TRBV19 and TRBJ1-5; a possible D gene is TRBD1 (5 bases). The CDR3 extends over 15 amino acids. CDR1 LNHDA and CDR2 SQIVND come from the germline V gene (reference sequence). V lost 5 bases to trimming and J lost 2 bases, with 13 bases between them. The CDR3 region is CASSPNSGGNQPQHF. The DNA for the CDR3 is TGTGCCAGTAGTCCTAACTCGGGGGGCAATCAGCCCCAGCATTTT.

This clone appeared a single time. J is TRBJ2-7 and V is TRBV20-1; 7 bases line up with TRBD2. After removal of 6 bases from V and 4 bases from J, the junction contained 3 bases not matched to a gene. CDR3 length: 11 residues. From germline, CDR1 is DFQATT and CDR2 SNEGSKA (reference sequence). The CDR3 coding sequence is TGCAGTGCAACGCGGGAGTACGAGCAGTACGTC. Its translation is CSATREYEQYV.

The chain employs TRBV11-3 and TRBJ2-2, with D tentatively TRBD2 (6 bases). The CDR3 totals 14 residues. The germline V gene encodes CDR1 SGHNT and CDR2 YENEEA. V was shortened by 5 bases and J by 6 bases, with 13 bases between the two germline ends. The CDR3 DNA follows: TGTGCCAGCAGCGCGCGGGACGGACCCGGGGAGCTGTTTTTT. Protein sequence: CASSARDGPGELFF.

The CDR3 sequence: CASSLGTLNTGELFF. The DNA of the CDR3 is TGTGCCAGCAGCTTAGGGACATTGAACACCGGGGAGCTGTTTTTT. The V call is TRBV7-3, the J call TRBJ2-2; the D gene is possibly TRBD1 (6 bases). CDR1 is SGHTA and CDR2 is FQGTGA in the germline V gene. The CDR3 is made up of 15 amino acids. Trimming removed 2 bases from V and 1 base from J, with 8 bases in between.

Points on this clone: Additional DNA sequences in this sample encode the identical CDR3. This sequence joins TRBV9 and TRBJ1-6; 10 bases fit TRBD1. The CDR3 sequence is 15 residues long. J lost 7 bases, V lost 4 bases, and 5 bases had no gene match. Germline CDR1 SGDLS, CDR2 YYNGEE. The CDR3 coding sequence is TGTGCCAGCAGCCCGGGACAGGGGTACAATTCACCCCTCCACTTT. It codes for CASSPGQGYNSPLHF.

The chain links TRBV7-2 to TRBJ2-2; D is perhaps TRBD2 (5 bases). Deletions cut 3 bases from V and 2 bases from J, with 7 bases between. CDR3 length equals 14 residues. CDR1 is SGHTA, CDR2 FQGNSA, per germline. CDR3 loop: CASSFDYNTGELFF. CDR3 coding DNA: TGTGCCAGCAGCTTCGACTATAACACCGGGGAGCTGTTTTTT.

This clone was observed once. The chain joins TRBV13 to TRBJ2-7; D not resolved. V lost 0 bases and J lost 0, with 9 bases in between. Per the germline V gene, CDR1 is PRHDT and CDR2 is FYEKMQ (reference sequence). This CDR3 region has 15 residues. CDR3 in amino acids: CASSLGAASSYEQYF. In DNA form, the CDR3 reads TGTGCCAGCAGCTTAGGAGCCGCGAGCTCCTACGAGCAGTACTTC.

This clone was observed once. CDR3 sequence reads: CASSFAGQGRQPQHF. Written as DNA, the CDR3 is TGTGCCAGCAGTTTCGCCGGACAGGGTAGGCAGCCCCAGCATTTT. The genes are TRBV27 and TRBJ1-5; 8 nucleotides agree with TRBD1. This CDR3 spans 15 amino acids. The germline gives CDR1 MNHEY, CDR2 SMNVEV (reference sequence). V was pared by 3 bases and J by 7 bases, with 8 bases of the junction left unmatched.

The gene calls are TRBV6-5 and TRBJ2-7, with a weak D call TRBD2 (7 bases). The CDR3 has 15 amino acids. Germline values: CDR1 MNHEY, CDR2 SVGAGI. V lost 4 bases and J 7 bases, leaving 20 bases between the germline ends. Here the CDR3 reads CASSSGGGVPREQYF. The CDR3 DNA is TGTGCCAGCAGTTCCGGAGGGGGGGTCCCTCGGGAGCAGTACTTC.

The chain joins TRBV7-6 to TRBJ1-3; D is unresolved. The V gene's germline CDR1 is SGHVS and CDR2 FNYEAQ. The V gene lost 5 bases and the J gene lost 4 bases, with 12 bases spanning the gap. The CDR3 length is 14 residues. The chain's CDR3 is CASSPLRGGNTIYF. Written as DNA, the CDR3 is TGTGCCAGCAGCCCACTTCGAGGGGGAAACACCATATATTTT.

The chain employs TRBV6-1 and TRBJ1-2, with TRBD1 as a possible D gene (5 bases). The CDR3 is 15 amino acids. V gave up 2 bases and J gave up 2 bases, with 12 bases separating them. CDR1 is MNHNS, CDR2 SASEGT, per germline. The CDR3 spells CASSEPGRINYGYTF. As DNA, the CDR3 is TGTGCCAGCAGTGAACCAGGGCGAATAAACTATGGCTACACCTTC.

This chain links TRBV3-1 (or the pseudogene TRBV3-2) with TRBJ1-1; D is possibly TRBD1 (6 bases). The CDR3 length is 15 residues. The V and J ends lost 1 base and 4 bases respectively, with 13 bases between them. Germline CDR1 is LGHDT and CDR2 is YNNKEL (reference sequence). In DNA, the CDR3 is TGTGCCAGCAGCCAAGCCCTAGGGGGAAGCACTGAAGCTTTCTTT. Its protein is CASSQALGGSTEAFF.

The chain recombines TRBV7-8 with TRBJ2-7, with TRBD2 identical over 13 bases. There are 16 residues in the CDR3. CDR1 SGHVS and CDR2 FQNEAQ come from the germline V gene. With V trimmed by 5 bases and J by 3 bases, 7 bases remained unmatched. The CDR3 coding sequence is TGTGCCAGCAGCGGACTAGCGGGAGCCATTCTCTACGAGCAGTACGTC. Amino acid sequence: CASSGLAGAILYEQYV.

The rearrangement links TRBV27 to TRBJ2-5; TRBD2 might be the D (6 bases). The V end lost 3 bases, the J end lost 4 bases, and 15 bases lay between the germline ends. The V gene's germline CDR1 is MNHEY and CDR2 SMNVEV (reference sequence). The length of the CDR3 is 15 residues. CDR3 DNA: TGTGCCAGCAGTTTTGCGGGGACGGAAGGAGAGACCCAGTACTTC. Translation gives CASSFAGTEGETQYF.

The chain recombines TRBV3-1 (or the pseudogene TRBV3-2) with TRBJ2-5; 9 bases are a match to TRBD2. Per the germline V gene, CDR1 is LGHDT and CDR2 is YNNKEL (reference sequence). The CDR3 consists of 18 residues. The V and J ends lost 4 bases and 4 bases, in that order; junction bases with no gene match: 16. CDR3 in amino acids: CASSPFRASGGIGETQYF. For the CDR3, the DNA is TGTGCCAGCAGCCCCTTTCGGGCCAGCGGGGGGATTGGAGAGACCCAGTACTTC.

This chain uses TRBV24-1 with TRBJ2-3; 10 bases fit TRBD2. This CDR3 region has 14 residues. Trimming at V came to 5 bases and at J to 7 bases, leaving 5 bases not matched to a gene. The germline gives CDR1 KGHDR, CDR2 SFDVKD. For the CDR3, the DNA is TGTGCCACCAGTGCGAGCGGGGGGGCGAATACGCAGTATTTT. It yields the protein CATSASGGANTQYF.

This chain connects TRBV3-1 (or the pseudogene TRBV3-2) to TRBJ1-5; a weak D match, TRBD1 (5 bases). The CDR3 length is 16 residues. Germline V gene data show CDR1 as LGHDT and CDR2 as YNNKEL (reference sequence). Trimming removed 4 bases from V and 1 base from J, with 14 bases in between. The CDR3: CASSLTGGMSNQPQHF. For the CDR3, the DNA is TGTGCCAGCAGCCTTACCGGGGGAATGAGCAATCAGCCCCAGCATTTT.

V usage is TRBV3-1 (or the pseudogene TRBV3-2) and J usage is TRBJ2-5; tentatively, D is TRBD2 (6 bases). CDR1 is LGHDT, CDR2 YNNKEL, per germline (reference sequence). CDR3 length: 15 residues. The ends were cut back, 8 bases at V and 5 bases at J, with 21 bases in the middle. As DNA, the CDR3 is TGTGCCAGCCGGAACGGGGGAATCGGTTCGGAGACCCAGTACTTC. Its protein is CASRNGGIGSETQYF.

The genes are TRBV4-1 and TRBJ2-1; 8 nucleotides match TRBD1. With 6 bases clipped from V and 8 bases from J, the junction kept 18 bases outside the gene matches. Germline CDR1 and CDR2: MGHRA and YSYEKL. The CDR3 has 17 residues. CDR3 in DNA: TGCGCCAGCAGTAAAGGTGTGGCAGGGGGCGGCCGCGATGAGCAGTTCTTC. This translates into CASSKGVAGGGRDEQFF.

The CDR3 DNA is TGTGCCAGCAGTGTAGGGGGCGCGGCTGAAGCTTTCTTT. Translated, it gives CASSVGGAAEAFF. The chain employs TRBV12-3 or TRBV12-4 and TRBJ1-1; 7 bases align to TRBD1. The CDR3 is made up of 13 amino acids. Trimming at V came to 5 bases and at J to 6 bases, leaving 6 bases not matched to a gene.

The J gene is TRBJ1-4, the V gene TRBV7-9; D call uncertain. Trimming left V 3 bases short and J 4 bases short, with 15 bases between. Looked up from germline, CDR1 is SEHNR and CDR2 is FQNEAQ (reference sequence). The CDR3 contains 16 residues. The CDR3 is CASSFFLSASNEKLFF. CDR3 sequence (DNA): TGTGCCAGCAGCTTTTTTCTTAGCGCGAGTAATGAAAAACTGTTTTTT.

CDR3 nucleotides: TGTGCCAGCAGCTTGCGGGGAGCTAACTATGGCTACACCTTC. Translating it yields CASSLRGANYGYTF. The genes are TRBV5-6 and TRBJ1-2; D not certain. The CDR3 has 14 residues. Germline V CDR1 and CDR2: SGHDT, YYEEEE. V was trimmed by 1 base and J by 0 bases, leaving 7 bases between them.

The chain uses TRBV25-1 and TRBJ2-3; D gene unclear. The V gene lost 4 bases and the J gene lost 7 bases, with 9 bases spanning the gap. CDR1 MGHDK and CDR2 SYGVNS come from the germline V gene. The CDR3 is 12 amino acids. CDR3 sequence: CASSGSAYTQYF. CDR3 in DNA: TGTGCCAGCAGTGGAAGCGCGTATACGCAGTATTTT. Full variable domain (rest looked up from reference TRBV25-1 and TRBJ2-3): EADIYQTPRYLVIGTGKKITLECSQTMGHDKMYWYQQDPGMELHLIHYSYGVNSTEKGDLSSESTVSRIRTEHFPLTLESARPSHTSQYLCASSGSAYTQYFGPGTRLTVL.